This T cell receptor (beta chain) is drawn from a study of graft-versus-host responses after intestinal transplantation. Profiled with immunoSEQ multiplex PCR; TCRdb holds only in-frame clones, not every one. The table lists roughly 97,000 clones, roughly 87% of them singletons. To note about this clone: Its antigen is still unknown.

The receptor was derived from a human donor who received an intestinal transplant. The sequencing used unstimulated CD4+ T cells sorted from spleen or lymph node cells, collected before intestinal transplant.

The CDR3, as DNA: TGTGCCAGTAGTATTACCCCTTATCGGGGGACGAATGAGCAGTTCTTC. Protein product: CASSITPYRGTNEQFF. This rearrangement joins TRBV19 to TRBJ2-1; the D gene is possibly TRBD2 (6 bases). V shed 3 bases and J shed 7 bases, with 19 bases lying between them. The V gene's germline CDR1 is LNHDA and CDR2 SQIVND (reference sequence). This CDR3 contains 16 residues.